This entry lists 26 T cell receptor beta chains sequenced from one sample in a study of post-analysis software for immune sequencing data. Overall study findings and caveats: Elevated frequency relative to controls characterized roughly five TRBV segments in patients, TRBV5-6, TRBV5-1 and TRBV20-1 among them.

For these TCRs, the target antigens are not known. Carried by the TCR beta cDNA libraries were unique molecular identifiers. TCRdb re-analysed the PCR reads in MiXCR, keeping a single row per CDR3 protein. The sample consists of approximately 630,000 distinct CDR3 sequences, around 64% of them appearing once. Material: blood. The receptors were gathered from a girl aged 2-9 years with multiple sclerosis.

The chain combines TRBV4-1 with TRBJ2-1, with 7 bases lining up with TRBD2. Per germline, CDR1 MGHRA and CDR2 YSYEKL. CDR3 length: 16 amino acids. V was pared by 3 bases and J by 1 base, with 6 bases of the junction left unmatched. CDR3 in amino acids: CASSQLLAASYNEQFF. The CDR3, as DNA: TGCGCCAGCAGCCAGCTTCTAGCGGCATCCTACAATGAGCAGTTCTTC.

This chain joins TRBV7-2 and TRBJ2-3, with unresolved D. The V end lost 5 bases, the J end lost 5 bases, and 17 bases lay between the germline ends. The CDR3 sequence is 15 residues long. Per the germline V gene, CDR1 is SGHTA and CDR2 is FQGNSA. CDR3 nucleotide sequence: TGTGCCAGCAGCCCAGCCCGATTAAGGCTAGATACGCAGTATTTT. It translates to CASSPARLRLDTQYF.

The table lists this clonotype with a few counts. This chain links TRBV15 with TRBJ2-1; D assignment may be TRBD1 or TRBD2 (5 bases each). The length of the CDR3 is 15 residues. Trimming removed 3 bases from V and 7 bases from J, with 16 bases in between. Germline-derived CDR1 and CDR2 are LNHNV and YYDKDF (reference sequence). The CDR3 loop reads CATSRRGESGNEQFF. The CDR3 DNA reads as TGTGCCACCAGCAGGAGAGGGGAATCGGGGAATGAGCAGTTCTTC.

This chain connects TRBV28 to TRBJ2-6; the match to TRBD1 covers 12 bases. The V gene's germline CDR1 is MDHEN and CDR2 SYDVKM. The V gene end was trimmed by 6 bases and the J gene end by 13 bases; junction bases not matched to a gene: 10. The CDR3 runs to 15 residues. The DNA of the CDR3 is TGTGCCAGCAGACTCTCCGGGACAGGGGGCGGAGTCCTGACTTTC. Its protein product is CASRLSGTGGGVLTF. Complete variable domain (other parts from reference TRBV28 and TRBJ2-6): DVKVTQSSRYLVKRTGEKVFLECVQDMDHENMFWYRQDPGLGLRLIYFSYDVKMKEKGDIPEGYSVSREKKERFSLILESASTNQTSMYLCASRLSGTGGGVLTFGAGSRLTVL.

The V gene is TRBV10-3, the J gene TRBJ2-5; D remains ambiguous. The tail of the sequence fits TRBJ2-7 better, so the J call may be wrong. The length of the CDR3 is 13 residues. CDR1 and CDR2 from the germline V gene are ENHRY and SYGVKD. Here the CDR3 reads CAISERLRVEQYF. For the CDR3, the DNA is TGTGCCATCAGTGAGCGTTTAAGGGTCGAGCAGTACTTC.

The V call is TRBV20-1, the J call TRBJ2-2; 7 bases are a match to TRBD2. This CDR3 has 15 amino acids. Germline-derived CDR1 and CDR2 are DFQATT and SNEGSKA (reference sequence). Unmatched junction bases numbered 4, after V lost 2 bases and J lost 1 base. CDR3 in amino acids: CSARIAGQNTGELFF. DNA of the CDR3: TGCAGTGCTAGAATAGCGGGCCAGAACACCGGGGAGCTGTTTTTT.

J is TRBJ2-5 and V is TRBV6-5; the D gene is possibly TRBD2 (5 bases). The CDR3 contains 13 residues. V was trimmed by 8 bases and J by 0 bases, leaving 10 bases between them. The germline V gene has CDR1 MNHEY and CDR2 SVGAGI. The CDR3 protein is CASLAAYQETQYF. For the CDR3, the DNA is TGTGCCAGCCTAGCAGCGTACCAAGAGACCCAGTACTTC.

In this sample, this clonotype turned up a few times. The J gene is TRBJ1-1, the V gene TRBV5-1; D is possibly TRBD1 (5 bases). The CDR3 is 11 amino acids. Germline lookup yields CDR1 SGHRS and CDR2 YFSETQ. The V gene lost 5 bases and the J gene lost 7 bases, with 9 bases spanning the gap. The CDR3: CASSSQGEAFF. The DNA of the CDR3 is TGCGCCAGCAGTTCCCAGGGTGAAGCTTTCTTT. Complete variable domain (other parts from reference TRBV5-1 and TRBJ1-1): KAGVTQTPRYLIKTRGQQVTLSCSPISGHRSVSWYQQTPGQGLQFLFEYFSETQRNKGNFPGRFSGRQFSNSRSEMNVSTLELGDSALYLCASSSQGEAFFGQGTRLTVV.

This clonotype was counted only a few times. The rearrangement joins TRBV29-1 to TRBJ2-1; D unresolved. Germline V gene lookup returns CDR1 SQVTM and CDR2 ANQGSEA. Trimming cost V 0 bases and J 7 bases, with 13 bases left between them. The CDR3 runs to 14 residues. The CDR3 DNA reads TGCAGCGTTGAAGATCGTGAAAGACTGAATGAGCAGTTCTTC. Amino acid sequence: CSVEDRERLNEQFF.

This sequence joins TRBV20-1 and TRBJ1-2, with D maybe TRBD1 (5 bases). V was pared by 5 bases and J by 2 bases, with 15 bases between. This CDR3 contains 14 residues. CDR1 DFQATT and CDR2 SNEGSKA come from the germline V gene (reference sequence). The CDR3 sequence: CSAPVLEGNYGYTF. The CDR3 DNA is TGCAGTGCTCCCGTGCTCGAGGGGAACTATGGCTACACCTTC.

V and J are TRBV7-3 and TRBJ2-7, with D possibly being TRBD1 (5 bases). The V gene's germline CDR1 is SGHTA and CDR2 FQGTGA. CDR3 size: 15 residues. Trimming took 3 bases from V and 1 from J, leaving 13 bases between them. The CDR3 is CASSLIGHGSYEQYF. In nucleotides, the CDR3 is TGTGCCAGCAGCTTGATTGGACACGGATCCTACGAGCAGTACTTC.

The chain links TRBV20-1 to TRBJ1-2; 7 bases map to TRBD1. Germline assignment: CDR1 DFQATT and CDR2 SNEGSKA (reference sequence). V gave up 3 bases and J gave up 5 bases; unmatched junction bases: 9. The CDR3 totals 14 residues. The CDR3 reads CSARRTGVGYGYTF. The CDR3 DNA sequence: TGCAGTGCTAGGAGAACAGGGGTAGGATATGGCTACACCTTC.

J is TRBJ2-5 and V is TRBV10-1; 8 nucleotides agree with TRBD1. Trimming at V came to 7 bases and at J to 4 bases, leaving 5 bases not matched to a gene. The CDR3 totals 13 residues. Looked up from germline, CDR1 is WNHNN and CDR2 is SYGVQD (reference sequence). The CDR3 is CASKGQVGETQYF. CDR3 bases: TGCGCCAGCAAGGGACAGGTTGGAGAGACCCAGTACTTC.

This clonotype was observed a few times. V gene TRBV10-3 combines with J gene TRBJ1-2, with a possible D match to TRBD1 (5 bases). The CDR3 is made up of 13 amino acids. Trimming removed 6 bases at V and 0 bases at J, with 8 bases between. Germline V gives CDR1 ENHRY, CDR2 SYGVKD. The CDR3 is CAIRETANYGYTF. CDR3 in DNA: TGTGCCATCAGGGAGACAGCTAACTATGGCTACACCTTC.

The chain recombines TRBV2 with TRBJ2-5; D is uncertain. The J call is uncertain, as TRBJ2-7 better fits the DNA end. The CDR3 is 11 amino acids. Germline assignment: CDR1 SNHLY and CDR2 FYNNEI. Written as DNA, the CDR3 is TGTGCCAGCAAAAGGACCTACGAGCAGTACTTC. It translates to CASKRTYEQYF.

This clonotype was observed a few times. This chain connects TRBV20-1 to TRBJ2-7, with D possibly matching TRBD1 (5 bases). The CDR3 spans 16 residues. Trimming took off 4 bases at V and 1 base at J, with 20 bases between the two ends. CDR1 and CDR2 from the germline V gene are DFQATT and SNEGSKA (reference sequence). CDR3 sequence: CSAIILHGATSYEQYF. The CDR3 DNA reads TGCAGTGCTATAATTCTTCATGGGGCGACGTCCTACGAGCAGTACTTC.

This clonotype has more than one count but fewer than ten. The V gene is TRBV10-3, the J gene TRBJ1-1; D is uncertain. Germline CDR1 and CDR2: ENHRY and SYGVKD. V lost 6 bases to trimming and J lost 1 base, with 12 bases between them. The CDR3 runs to 14 residues. The CDR3, as DNA: TGTGCCATCAGGGGCTCGGGATGGAACACTGAAGCTTTCTTT. As protein: CAIRGSGWNTEAFF.

The chain recombines TRBV10-2 with TRBJ2-7, with D unclear. The CDR3 is 13 amino acids. The germline V and J ends were trimmed by 10 bases and 0 bases, with 13 bases remaining between them. The germline V gene has CDR1 WSHSY and CDR2 SAAADI. The CDR3 loop is CANLSDSSYEQYF. The CDR3 DNA sequence: TGCGCCAACCTCTCCGACTCCTCCTACGAGCAGTACTTC.

The gene calls are TRBV12-3 or TRBV12-4 and TRBJ1-4; 7 bases agree with TRBD1. Losses at the gene ends were 5 bases for V and 4 bases for J; bases not matched to a gene: 7. This CDR3 has 15 residues. CDR3 region: CASSLGTDFNEKLFF. The CDR3 DNA follows: TGTGCCAGCAGTCTTGGGACAGATTTTAATGAAAAACTGTTTTTT.

This clonotype was found once. In DNA, the CDR3 is TGTGCCAGCAGCCAAACTAGTGAGGAGACCCAGTACTTC. Residues: CASSQTSEETQYF. The chain joins TRBV3-1 to TRBJ2-5; tentative D call: TRBD2 (5 bases). This CDR3 spans 13 amino acids. Germline values: CDR1 LGHDT, CDR2 YNNKEL (reference sequence). Trimming left V 2 bases short and J 5 bases short, with 9 bases between.

This chain links TRBV29-1 with TRBJ2-1; 10 positions match TRBD2. Germline V gene lookup returns CDR1 SQVTM and CDR2 ANQGSEA. The CDR3 has 12 amino acids. Trimming took 8 bases from V and 7 from J; bases not matched to a gene: 5. The CDR3 loop reads CSISGGWNEQFF. DNA for the CDR3: TGCAGCATTAGCGGGGGGTGGAATGAGCAGTTCTTC.

This sequence joins TRBV7-9 and TRBJ2-1; 12 nucleotides match TRBD2. This CDR3 region has 15 residues. CDR1 is SEHNR and CDR2 is FQNEAQ in the germline V gene (reference sequence). V shed 5 bases and J 8 bases; nucleotides not matched to a gene: 7. The CDR3 DNA reads TGTGCCAGCAGCGTCGGACTAGCGGGAACTGATGAGCAGTTCTTC. Translated, it gives CASSVGLAGTDEQFF.

The rearrangement joins TRBV6-6 to TRBJ1-5; 12 positions match TRBD1. Germline V gene sequence: CDR1 MNHNY, CDR2 SVGAGI (reference sequence). V trimming: 6 bases; J trimming: 1 base; junction bases outside the gene matches: 1. The CDR3 totals 15 residues. The CDR3 bases are TGTGCCAGCAGGGGACAGGGGGCGAGCAATCAGCCCCAGCATTTT. Translation: CASRGQGASNQPQHF.

V usage is TRBV7-2 and J usage is TRBJ2-3; TRBD2 is a possible D gene (5 bases). The germline V gene encodes CDR1 SGHTA and CDR2 FQGNSA. The CDR3 is made up of 18 amino acids. Trimming took off 2 bases at V and 3 bases at J, with 21 bases between the two ends. CDR3 amino acids: CASSLRDPTDGRTDTQYF. DNA for the CDR3: TGTGCCAGCAGCTTACGGGATCCGACTGATGGAAGGACAGATACGCAGTATTTT.

The chain has TRBV12-3 or TRBV12-4 and TRBJ2-2; D is undetermined. This CDR3 contains 16 residues. With 6 bases removed from V and 0 bases from J, the gap between germline ends came to 14 bases. The CDR3 protein is CASSPTQLANTGELFF. DNA of the CDR3: TGTGCCAGCAGCCCCACGCAGTTAGCGAACACCGGGGAGCTGTTTTTT.

CDR3 nucleotides: TGTGCCAGCAGCTTAGGGGCAGGTCTAGTCTACGAGCAGTACTTC. Its protein product is CASSLGAGLVYEQYF. This chain links TRBV7-8 with TRBJ2-7, with unresolved D. Trimming stripped 1 base from V and 3 bases from J, with 13 bases between. CDR3 size: 15 residues. The germline V gene encodes CDR1 SGHVS and CDR2 FQNEAQ.